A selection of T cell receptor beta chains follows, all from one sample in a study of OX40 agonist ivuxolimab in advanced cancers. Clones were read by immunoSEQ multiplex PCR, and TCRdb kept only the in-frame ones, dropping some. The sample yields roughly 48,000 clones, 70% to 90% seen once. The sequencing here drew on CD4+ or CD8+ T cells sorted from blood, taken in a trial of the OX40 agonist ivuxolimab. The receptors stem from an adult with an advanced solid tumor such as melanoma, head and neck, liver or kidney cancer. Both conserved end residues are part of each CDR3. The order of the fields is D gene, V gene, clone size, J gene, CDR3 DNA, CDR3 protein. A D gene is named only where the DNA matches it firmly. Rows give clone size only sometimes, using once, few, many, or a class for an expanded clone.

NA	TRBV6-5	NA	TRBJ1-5	TGTGCCAGCAGTTACTCAGGGGTCAGCAATCAGCCCCAGCATTTT	CASSYSGVSNQPQHF
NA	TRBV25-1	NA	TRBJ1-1	TGTGCCAGCAGTGAGGGGGGGTACACTGAAGCTTTCTTT	CASSEGGYTEAFF
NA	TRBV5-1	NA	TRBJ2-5	TGCGCCAGCAGCTCGCTCCTCAGGGCAGGGAGGCCGCGAGAGACCCAGTACTTC	CASSSLLRAGRPRETQYF
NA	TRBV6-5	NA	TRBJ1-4	TGTGCCAGCAGTTACTCGTTCAGCTCGACTCATGAAAAACTGTTTTTT	CASSYSFSSTHEKLFF
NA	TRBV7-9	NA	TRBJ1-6	TGTGCCAGCAGCCCTCGGGTTCCGATAGATTCACCCCTCCACTTT	CASSPRVPIDSPLHF
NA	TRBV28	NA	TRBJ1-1	TGTGCCAGCCTTACTCTCGGGCAGGGAGATACTGAAGCTTTCTTT	CASLTLGQGDTEAFF
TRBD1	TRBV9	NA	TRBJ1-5	TGTGCCAGCAGCGTAGGGCAGGGGGACCAGCCCCAGCATTTT	CASSVGQGDQPQHF
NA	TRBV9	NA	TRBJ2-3	TGTGCCAGCAGCCCCAGCACAGATACGCAGTATTTT	CASSPSTDTQYF
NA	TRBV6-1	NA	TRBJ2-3	TGTGCCAGCAGTGACATGGGACTTCTCACAGATACGCAGTATTTT	CASSDMGLLTDTQYF
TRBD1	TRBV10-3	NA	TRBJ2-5	TGTGCCATCAGTGATTACGGGACAGGGAGTCGCTTTAACCCCCAGTACTTC	CAISDYGTGSRFNPQYF
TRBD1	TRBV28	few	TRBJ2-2	TGTGCCAGCACCGAACCAGGGGGCACCGGGGAGCTGTTTTTT	CASTEPGGTGELFF
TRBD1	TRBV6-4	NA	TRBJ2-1	TGTGCCAGCAGTGAGAGCCAGGGGGATAATGAGCAGTTCTTC	CASSESQGDNEQFF
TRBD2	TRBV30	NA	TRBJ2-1	TGTGCCTGGAGTTTGGGACTAGCGGGAGTCAATGAGCAGTTCTTC	CAWSLGLAGVNEQFF